This TCR beta chain was sequenced in a study of vaccination and CD4 T cells after COVID-19. The V segment lost 3 bases and the J segment 0 bases; nucleotides outside the gene matches: 2. This CDR3 region has 14 residues. From germline, CDR1 is GTSNPN and CDR2 SVGIG (reference sequence). Remarks on this clonotype: What it recognizes is unknown.

The assay that was used to sequence DNA from cultured CD4+ T cells was the Oncomine TCR Beta short-read assay. One entry per CDR3 protein, called by TCRdb with MiXCR from the PCR reads. Here the sample spans 20,000 to 25,000 distinct CDR3 sequences, approximately 44% being singletons. Treatment of the sample: approximately 9-day PBMC culture with coronavirus spike peptide pools or control peptides (ViraFEST assay). Per-well cultures of 1.8 million or so PBMCs received 8 to 10 IU/ml IL-2 and 10 ug/ml peptide pools. The sequence was collected from a human donor who received a COVID-19 vaccine. The chain uses TRBV30 and TRBJ2-4; TRBD2 matches at 7 bases. Sample: CD4+ T cells from blood, cultured in vitro, taken before SARS-CoV-2 vaccination. CDR3 loop: CAWSGGLAKNIQYF. CDR3 coding DNA: TGTGCCTGGAGCGGGGGGTTAGCCAAAAACATTCAGTACTTC.